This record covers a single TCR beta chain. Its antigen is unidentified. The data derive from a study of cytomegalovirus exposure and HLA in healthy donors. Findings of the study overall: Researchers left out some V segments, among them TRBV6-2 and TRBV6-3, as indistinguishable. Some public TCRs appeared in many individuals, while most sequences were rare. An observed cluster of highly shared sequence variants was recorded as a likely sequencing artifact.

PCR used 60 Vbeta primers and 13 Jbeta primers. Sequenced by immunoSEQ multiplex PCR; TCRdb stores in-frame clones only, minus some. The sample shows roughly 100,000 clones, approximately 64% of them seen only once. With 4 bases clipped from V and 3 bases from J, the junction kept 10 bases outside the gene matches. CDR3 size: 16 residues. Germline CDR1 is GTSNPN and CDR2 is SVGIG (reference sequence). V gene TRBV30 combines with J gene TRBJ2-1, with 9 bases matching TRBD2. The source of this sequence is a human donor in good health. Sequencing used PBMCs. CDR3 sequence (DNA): TGTGCCTGGACACGGCGTAGCGGGAGCGGCTACAATGAGCAGTTCTTC. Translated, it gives CAWTRRSGSGYNEQFF.